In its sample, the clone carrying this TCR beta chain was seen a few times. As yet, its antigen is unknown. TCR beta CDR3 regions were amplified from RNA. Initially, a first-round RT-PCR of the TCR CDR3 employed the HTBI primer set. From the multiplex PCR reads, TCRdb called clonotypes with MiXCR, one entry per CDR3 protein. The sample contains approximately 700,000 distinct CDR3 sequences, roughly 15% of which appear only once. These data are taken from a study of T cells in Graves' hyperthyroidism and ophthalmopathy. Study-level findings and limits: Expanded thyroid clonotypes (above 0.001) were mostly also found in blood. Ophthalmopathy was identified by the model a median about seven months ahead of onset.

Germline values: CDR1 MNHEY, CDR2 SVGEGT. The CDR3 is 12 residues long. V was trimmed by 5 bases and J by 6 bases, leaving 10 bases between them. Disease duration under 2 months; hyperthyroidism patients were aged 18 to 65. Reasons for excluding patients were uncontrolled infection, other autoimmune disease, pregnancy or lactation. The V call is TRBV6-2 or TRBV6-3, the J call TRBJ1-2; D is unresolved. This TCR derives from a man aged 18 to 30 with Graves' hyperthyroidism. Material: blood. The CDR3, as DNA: TGTGCCAGCAGTGGGCCAGCTGATGGCTACACCTTC. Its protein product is CASSGPADGYTF.